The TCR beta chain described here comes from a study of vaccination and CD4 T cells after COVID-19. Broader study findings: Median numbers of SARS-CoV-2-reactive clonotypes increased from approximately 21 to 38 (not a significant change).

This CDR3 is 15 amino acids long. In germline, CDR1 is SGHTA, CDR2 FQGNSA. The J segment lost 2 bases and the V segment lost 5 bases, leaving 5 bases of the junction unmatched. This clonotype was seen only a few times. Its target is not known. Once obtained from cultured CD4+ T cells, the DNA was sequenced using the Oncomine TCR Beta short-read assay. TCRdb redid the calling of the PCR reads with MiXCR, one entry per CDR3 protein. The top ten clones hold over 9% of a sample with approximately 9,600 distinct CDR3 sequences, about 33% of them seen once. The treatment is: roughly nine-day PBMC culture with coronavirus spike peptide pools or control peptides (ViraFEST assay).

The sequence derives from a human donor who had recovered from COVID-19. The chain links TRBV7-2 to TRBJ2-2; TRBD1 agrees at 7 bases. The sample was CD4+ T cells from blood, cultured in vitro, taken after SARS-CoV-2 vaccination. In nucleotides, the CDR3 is TGTGCCAGCAGCCGCGACAGGGCAAACACCGGGGAGCTGTTTTTT. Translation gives CASSRDRANTGELFF.